The clone carrying this T cell receptor (beta chain) has only one observation. What it binds is unknown. With 60 Vbeta and 13 Jbeta primers, the PCR was carried out. Only in-frame clones appear in the TCRdb table, and some are missing; sequencing was by immunoSEQ multiplex PCR. This sample has roughly 180,000 clones, with 75% found just once. Trimming removed 7 bases at V and 7 bases at J, with 10 bases between. The germline CDR1 and CDR2 sequences are SQVTM and ANQGSEA. The CDR3 is 10 residues long. This sample stems from a study of cytomegalovirus exposure and HLA in healthy donors. Study outcomes and limitations: The investigators catalogued some 160 TCR beta chains as cytomegalovirus-associated. Reports described diagnosis of cytomegalovirus status by the classifier as highly specific and sensitive. Association of 16,951 TCR beta sequences with HLA alleles was found at 0.05 false discovery rate in a later analysis.

The origin of this receptor is a male donor in good health and CMV-seronegative. The sequenced sample was PBMCs. The rearrangement uses TRBV29-1 and TRBJ1-2, with unresolved D. The CDR3 is CSALERGYTF. The CDR3 DNA follows: TGCAGCGCTTTGGAGCGTGGCTACACCTTC.